The sequence of this T cell receptor beta chain was determined in a study of blood T cell repertoires in COVID-19. Study information: Researchers got acute and convalescent COVID-19 samples from the United States, Italy and Spain. From T cells, B-cell-depleted T cells, or PBMCs came the material, which was cDNA or gDNA.

In the authors' methods: Estimation of nucleated cell counts relied on the amplification of reference gene primers. Sequenced by immunoSEQ multiplex PCR; TCRdb stores in-frame clones only, minus some. Clone size and V and J calls were adopted from that table, with D and trimming inferred from the DNA. The sample shows under 200,000 clones, 86% of them seen only once. Trimming pared 3 bases from V and 4 bases from J, leaving 6 bases between. This CDR3 is 11 amino acids long. Germline CDR1 reads DFQATT; CDR2 reads SNEGSKA (reference sequence). This sequence originates from a man aged 50 to 60 with active or convalescent COVID-19. Sequenced material: peripheral blood. The genes are TRBV20-1 and TRBJ2-5; D unclear. The chain's CDR3 is CSASLLETQYF. The CDR3 region has the DNA TGCAGTGCTAGTCTCTTAGAGACCCAGTACTTC.